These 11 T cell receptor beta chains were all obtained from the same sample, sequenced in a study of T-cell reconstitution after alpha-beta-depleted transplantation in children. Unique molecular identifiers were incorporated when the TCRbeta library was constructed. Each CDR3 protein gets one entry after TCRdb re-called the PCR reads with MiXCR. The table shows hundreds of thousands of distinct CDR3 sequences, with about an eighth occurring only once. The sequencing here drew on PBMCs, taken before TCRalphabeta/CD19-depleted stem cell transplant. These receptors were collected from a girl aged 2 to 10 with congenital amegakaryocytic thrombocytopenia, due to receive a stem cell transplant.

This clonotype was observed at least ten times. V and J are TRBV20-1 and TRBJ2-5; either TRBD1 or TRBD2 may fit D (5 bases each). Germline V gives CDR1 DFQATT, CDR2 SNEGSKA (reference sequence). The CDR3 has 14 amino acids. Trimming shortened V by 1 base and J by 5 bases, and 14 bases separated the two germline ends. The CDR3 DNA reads TGCAGTGCTAGAGTAAGCAGGGCTAGCGAGACCCAGTACTTC. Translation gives CSARVSRASETQYF.

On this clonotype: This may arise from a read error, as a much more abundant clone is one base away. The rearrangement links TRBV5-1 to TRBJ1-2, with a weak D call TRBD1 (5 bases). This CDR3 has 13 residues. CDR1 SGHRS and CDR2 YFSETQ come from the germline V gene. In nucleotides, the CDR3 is TGCGCCAGCAGCTTCGGGGCGTCCTATGGCGACACCTTC. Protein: CASSFGASYGDTF. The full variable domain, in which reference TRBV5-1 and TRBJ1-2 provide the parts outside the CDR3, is KAGVTQTPRYLIKTRGQQVTLSCSPISGHRSVSWYQQTPGQGLQFLFEYFSETQRNKGNFPGRFSGRQFSNSRSEMNVSTLELGDSALYLCASSFGASYGDTFGSGTRLTVV.

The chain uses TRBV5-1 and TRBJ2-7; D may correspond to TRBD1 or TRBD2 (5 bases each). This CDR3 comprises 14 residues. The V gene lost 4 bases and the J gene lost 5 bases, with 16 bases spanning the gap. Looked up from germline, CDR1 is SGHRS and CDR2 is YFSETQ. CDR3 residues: CASSLGTVTNEQYF. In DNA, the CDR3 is TGCGCCAGCAGCCTCGGGACGGTCACAAACGAGCAGTACTTC.

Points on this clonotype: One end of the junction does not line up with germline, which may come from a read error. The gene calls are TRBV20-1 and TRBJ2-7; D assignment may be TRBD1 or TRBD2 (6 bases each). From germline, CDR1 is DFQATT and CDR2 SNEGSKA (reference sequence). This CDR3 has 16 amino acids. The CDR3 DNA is TGCTGTGCTAGTCTATTTCGGCGGGACACTACATACGAGCAGTACTTC. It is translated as CCASLFRRDTTYEQYF.

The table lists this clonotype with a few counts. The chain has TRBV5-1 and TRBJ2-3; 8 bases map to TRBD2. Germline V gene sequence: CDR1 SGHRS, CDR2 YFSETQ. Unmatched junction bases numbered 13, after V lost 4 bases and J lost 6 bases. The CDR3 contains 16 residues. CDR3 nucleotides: TGCGCCAGCAGCGTCCAGCGAGCGGGAGAACCCGATACGCAGTATTTT. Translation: CASSVQRAGEPDTQYF.

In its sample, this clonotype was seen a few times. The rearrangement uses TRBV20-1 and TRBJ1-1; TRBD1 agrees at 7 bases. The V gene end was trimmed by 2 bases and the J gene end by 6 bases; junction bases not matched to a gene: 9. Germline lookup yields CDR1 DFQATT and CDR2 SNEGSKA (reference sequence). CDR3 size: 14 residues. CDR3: CSARSGQAGPEAFF. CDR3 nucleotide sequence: TGCAGTGCTAGATCTGGACAGGCAGGCCCTGAAGCTTTCTTT.

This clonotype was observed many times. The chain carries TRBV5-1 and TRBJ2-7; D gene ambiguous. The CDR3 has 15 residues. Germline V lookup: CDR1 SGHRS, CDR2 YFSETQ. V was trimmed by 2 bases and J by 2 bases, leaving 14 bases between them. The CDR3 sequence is CASSFRTGSPYEQYF. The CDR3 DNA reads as TGCGCCAGCAGCTTCCGGACCGGGTCCCCCTACGAGCAGTACTTC.

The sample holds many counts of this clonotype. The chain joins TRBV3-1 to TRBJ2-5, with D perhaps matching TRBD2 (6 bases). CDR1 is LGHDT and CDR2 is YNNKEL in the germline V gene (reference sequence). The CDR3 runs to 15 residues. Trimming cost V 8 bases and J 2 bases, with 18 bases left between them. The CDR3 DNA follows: TGTGCCAGCCGGTCGTCTAGCGTATATCAAGAGACCCAGTACTTC. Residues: CASRSSSVYQETQYF.

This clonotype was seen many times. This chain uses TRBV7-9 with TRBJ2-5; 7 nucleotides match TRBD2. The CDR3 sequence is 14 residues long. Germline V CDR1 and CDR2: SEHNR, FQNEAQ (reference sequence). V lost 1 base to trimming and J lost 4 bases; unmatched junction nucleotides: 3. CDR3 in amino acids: CASSLGSGGETQYF. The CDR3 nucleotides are TGTGCCAGCAGCTTAGGATCGGGAGGAGAGACCCAGTACTTC. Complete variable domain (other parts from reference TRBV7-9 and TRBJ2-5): DTGVSQNPRHKITKRGQNVTFRCDPISEHNRLYWYRQTLGQGPEFLTYFQNEAQLEKSRLLSDRFSAERPKGSFSTLEIQRTEQGDSAMYLCASSLGSGGETQYFGPGTRLLVL.

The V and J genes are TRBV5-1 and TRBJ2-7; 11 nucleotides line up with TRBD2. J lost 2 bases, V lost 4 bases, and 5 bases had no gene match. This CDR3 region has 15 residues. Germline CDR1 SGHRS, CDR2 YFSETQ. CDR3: CASSVTSGGAYEQYF. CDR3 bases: TGCGCCAGCAGCGTCACTAGCGGGGGTGCCTACGAGCAGTACTTC.

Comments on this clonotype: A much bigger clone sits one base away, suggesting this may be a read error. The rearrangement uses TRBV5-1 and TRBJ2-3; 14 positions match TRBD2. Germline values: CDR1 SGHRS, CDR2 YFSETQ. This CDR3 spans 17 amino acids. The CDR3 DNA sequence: TGCGCCAGCAGCCACGGGACTAGCGGGAGCAGCACAGATACGGAGTATTTT. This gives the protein CASSHGTSGSSTDTEYF.